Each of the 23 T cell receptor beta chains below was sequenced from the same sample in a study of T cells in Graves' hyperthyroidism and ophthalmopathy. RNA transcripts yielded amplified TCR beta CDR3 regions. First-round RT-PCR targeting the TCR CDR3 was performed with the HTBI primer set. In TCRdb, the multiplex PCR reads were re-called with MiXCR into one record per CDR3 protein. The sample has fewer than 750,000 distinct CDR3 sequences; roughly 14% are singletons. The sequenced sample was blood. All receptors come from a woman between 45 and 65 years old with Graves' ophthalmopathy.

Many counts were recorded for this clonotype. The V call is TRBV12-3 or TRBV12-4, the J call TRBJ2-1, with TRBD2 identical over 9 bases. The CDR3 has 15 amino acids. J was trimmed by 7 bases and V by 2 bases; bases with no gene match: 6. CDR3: CASSLSGLAGNEQFF. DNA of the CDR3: TGTGCCAGCAGTTTATCGGGTCTAGCGGGAAATGAGCAGTTCTTC.

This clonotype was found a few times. The CDR3 coding sequence is TGTGCCAGCAGCGGCGATAGCGGGGAGGCTGCCGGGGAGCTGTTTTTT. Its translation: CASSGDSGEAAGELFF. The rearrangement uses TRBV9 and TRBJ2-2, with 8 bases matching TRBD2. V dropped 3 bases and J dropped 6; count of bases not matched to a gene: 10. The CDR3 has 16 residues. Germline V gene lookup returns CDR1 SGDLS and CDR2 YYNGEE.

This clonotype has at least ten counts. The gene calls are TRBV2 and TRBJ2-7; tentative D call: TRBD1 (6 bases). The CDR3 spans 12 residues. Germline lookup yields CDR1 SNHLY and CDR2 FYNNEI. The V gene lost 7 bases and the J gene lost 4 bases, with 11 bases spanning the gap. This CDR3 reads CASNRQVYEQYF. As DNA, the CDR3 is TGTGCCAGCAACCGACAGGTTTACGAGCAGTACTTC.

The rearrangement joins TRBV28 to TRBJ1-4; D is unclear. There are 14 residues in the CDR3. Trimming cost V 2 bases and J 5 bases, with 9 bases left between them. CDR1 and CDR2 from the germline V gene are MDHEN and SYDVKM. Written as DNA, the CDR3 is TGTGCCAGCAGTTTAGGGGAAAACAATGAAAAACTGTTTTTT. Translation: CASSLGENNEKLFF.

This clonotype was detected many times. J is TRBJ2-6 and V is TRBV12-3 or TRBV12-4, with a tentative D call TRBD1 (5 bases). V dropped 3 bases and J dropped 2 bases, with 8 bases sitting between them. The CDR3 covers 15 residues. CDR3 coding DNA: TGTGCCAGCAGTTTGTCGACAGCTGGGGCCAACGTCCTGACTTTC. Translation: CASSLSTAGANVLTF.

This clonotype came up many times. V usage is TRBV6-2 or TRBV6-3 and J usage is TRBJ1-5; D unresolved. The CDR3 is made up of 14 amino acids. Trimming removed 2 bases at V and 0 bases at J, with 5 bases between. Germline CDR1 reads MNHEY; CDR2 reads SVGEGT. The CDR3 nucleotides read TGTGCCAGCAGTTACAGATATAGCAATCAGCCCCAGCATTTT. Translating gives CASSYRYSNQPQHF.

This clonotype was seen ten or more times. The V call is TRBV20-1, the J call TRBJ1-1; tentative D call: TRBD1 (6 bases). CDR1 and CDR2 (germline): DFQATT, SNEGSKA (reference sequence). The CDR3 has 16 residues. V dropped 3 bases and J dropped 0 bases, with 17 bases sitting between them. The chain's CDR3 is CSASGTKSRMNTEAFF. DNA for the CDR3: TGCAGTGCTAGTGGGACAAAGTCCCGAATGAACACTGAAGCTTTCTTT.

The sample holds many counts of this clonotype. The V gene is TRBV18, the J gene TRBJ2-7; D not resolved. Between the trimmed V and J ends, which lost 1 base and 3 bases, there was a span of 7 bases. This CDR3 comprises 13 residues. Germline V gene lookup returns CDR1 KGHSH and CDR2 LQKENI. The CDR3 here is CASSPQGNYEQYF. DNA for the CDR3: TGTGCCAGCTCACCACAGGGAAACTACGAGCAGTACTTC.

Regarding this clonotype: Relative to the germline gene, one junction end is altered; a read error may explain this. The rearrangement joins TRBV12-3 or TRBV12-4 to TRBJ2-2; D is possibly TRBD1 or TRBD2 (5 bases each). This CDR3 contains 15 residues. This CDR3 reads CASSLSPGTGGELFF. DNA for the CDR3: TGTGCCAGTAGTTTAAGTCCAGGGACGGGCGGGGAGCTGTTTTTT.

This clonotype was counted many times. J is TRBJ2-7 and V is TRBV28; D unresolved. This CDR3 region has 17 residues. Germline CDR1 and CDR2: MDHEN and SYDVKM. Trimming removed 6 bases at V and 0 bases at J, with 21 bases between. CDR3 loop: CASRPGLGASSSYEQYF. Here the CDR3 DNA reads TGTGCCAGCAGACCCGGATTGGGTGCCTCAAGCTCCTACGAGCAGTACTTC.

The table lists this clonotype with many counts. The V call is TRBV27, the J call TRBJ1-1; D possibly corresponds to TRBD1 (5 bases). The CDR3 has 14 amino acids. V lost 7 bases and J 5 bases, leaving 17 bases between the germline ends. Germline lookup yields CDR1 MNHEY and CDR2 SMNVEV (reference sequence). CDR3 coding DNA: TGTGCCAGCAACTCAGACAGTGATTGGACTGAAGCTTTCTTT. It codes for CASNSDSDWTEAFF.

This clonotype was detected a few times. In DNA form, the CDR3 reads TGCAGTGCTAGTCATCGCCTGAGGAATGAGCAGTTCTTC. This gives the protein CSASHRLRNEQFF. This chain joins TRBV20-1 and TRBJ2-1; D is ambiguous. Trimming pared 3 bases from V and 7 bases from J, leaving 13 bases between. The germline CDR1 and CDR2 sequences are DFQATT and SNEGSKA (reference sequence). This CDR3 is 13 amino acids long.

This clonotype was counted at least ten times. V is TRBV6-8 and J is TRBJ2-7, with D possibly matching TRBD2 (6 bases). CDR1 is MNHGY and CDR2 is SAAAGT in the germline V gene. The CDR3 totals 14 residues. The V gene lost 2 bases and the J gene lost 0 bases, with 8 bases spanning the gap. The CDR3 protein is CASSYRTTSYEQYF. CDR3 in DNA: TGTGCCAGCAGTTACAGGACTACCTCCTACGAGCAGTACTTC.

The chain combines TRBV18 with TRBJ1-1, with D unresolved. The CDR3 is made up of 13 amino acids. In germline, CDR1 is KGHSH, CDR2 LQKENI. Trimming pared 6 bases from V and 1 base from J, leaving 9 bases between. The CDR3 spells CASSPPENTEAFF. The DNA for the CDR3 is TGTGCCAGCTCGCCTCCAGAGAACACTGAAGCTTTCTTT.

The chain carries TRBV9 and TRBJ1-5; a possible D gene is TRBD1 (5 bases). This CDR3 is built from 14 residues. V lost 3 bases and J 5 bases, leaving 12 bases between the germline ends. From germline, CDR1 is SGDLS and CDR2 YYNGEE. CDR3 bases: TGTGCCAGCAGCGGGGGGAGTCCCCATCAGCCCCAGCATTTT. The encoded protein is CASSGGSPHQPQHF.

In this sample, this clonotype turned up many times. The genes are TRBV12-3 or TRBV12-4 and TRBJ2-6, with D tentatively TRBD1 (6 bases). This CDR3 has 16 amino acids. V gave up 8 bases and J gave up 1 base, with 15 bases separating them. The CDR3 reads CASDSQTGSGANVLTF. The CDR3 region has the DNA TGTGCCAGCGACTCCCAAACAGGGTCTGGGGCCAACGTCCTGACTTTC.

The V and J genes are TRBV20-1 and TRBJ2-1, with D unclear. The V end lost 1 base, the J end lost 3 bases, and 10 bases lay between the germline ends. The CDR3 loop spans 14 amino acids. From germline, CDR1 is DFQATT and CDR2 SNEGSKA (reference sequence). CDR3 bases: TGCAGTGCTAGAGGGTCGACGGTCTACAATGAGCAGTTCTTC. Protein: CSARGSTVYNEQFF.

The CDR3 DNA is TGTGCCAGCAGCCAATCGGGACACATCTCTGGGGCCAACGTCCTGACTTTC. Its translation: CASSQSGHISGANVLTF. This chain links TRBV3-1 with TRBJ2-6; a possible D gene is TRBD1 (6 bases). V lost 2 bases, J lost 0 bases, and 11 bases lay in between. Germline V gene lookup returns CDR1 LGHDT and CDR2 YNNKEL (reference sequence). The CDR3 runs 17 residues. The full variable domain, its missing parts supplied by reference TRBV3-1 and TRBJ2-6, is DTAVSQTPKYLVTQMGNDKSIKCEQNLGHDTMYWYKQDSKKFLKIMFSYNNKELIINETVPNRFSPKSPDKAHLNLHINSLELGDSAVYFCASSQSGHISGANVLTFGAGSRLTVL.

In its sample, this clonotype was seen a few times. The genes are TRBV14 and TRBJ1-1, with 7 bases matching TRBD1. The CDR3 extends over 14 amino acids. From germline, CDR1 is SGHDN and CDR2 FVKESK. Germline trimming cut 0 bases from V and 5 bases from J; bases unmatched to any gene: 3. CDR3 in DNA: TGTGCCAGCAGCCAAGAGTTGACAGGGACTGAAGCTTTCTTT. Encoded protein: CASSQELTGTEAFF.

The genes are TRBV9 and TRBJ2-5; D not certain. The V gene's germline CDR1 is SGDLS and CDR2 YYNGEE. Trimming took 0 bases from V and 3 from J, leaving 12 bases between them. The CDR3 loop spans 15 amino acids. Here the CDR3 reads CASSVAVSYKETQYF. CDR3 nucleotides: TGTGCCAGCAGCGTAGCGGTTTCGTATAAAGAGACCCAGTACTTC.

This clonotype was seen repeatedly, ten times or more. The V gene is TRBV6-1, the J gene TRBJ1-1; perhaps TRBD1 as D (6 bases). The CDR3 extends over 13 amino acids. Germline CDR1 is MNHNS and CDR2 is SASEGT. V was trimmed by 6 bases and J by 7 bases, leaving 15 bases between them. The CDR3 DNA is TGTGCCAGCAGGGGGGCATTGGTTGGTGAAGCTTTCTTT. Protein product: CASRGALVGEAFF.

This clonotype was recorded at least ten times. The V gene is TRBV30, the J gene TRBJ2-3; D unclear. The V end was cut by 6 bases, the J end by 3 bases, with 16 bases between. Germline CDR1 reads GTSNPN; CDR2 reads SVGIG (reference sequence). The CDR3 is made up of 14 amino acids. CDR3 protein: CACLPSSGTDTQYF. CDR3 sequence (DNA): TGTGCCTGCCTACCTAGTTCCGGGACAGATACGCAGTATTTT. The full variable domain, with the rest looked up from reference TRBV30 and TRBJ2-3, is SQTIHQWPATLVQPVGSPLSLECTVEGTSNPNLYWYRQAAGRGLQLLFYSVGIGQISSEVPQNLSASRPQDRQFILSSKKLLLSDSGFYLCACLPSSGTDTQYFGPGTRLTVL.

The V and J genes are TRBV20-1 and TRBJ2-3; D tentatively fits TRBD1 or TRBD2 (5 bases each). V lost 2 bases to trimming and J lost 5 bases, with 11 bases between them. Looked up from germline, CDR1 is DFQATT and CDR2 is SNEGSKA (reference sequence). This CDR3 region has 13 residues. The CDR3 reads CSARRRDGDTQYF. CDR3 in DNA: TGCAGTGCTAGACGACGGGACGGAGATACGCAGTATTTT.